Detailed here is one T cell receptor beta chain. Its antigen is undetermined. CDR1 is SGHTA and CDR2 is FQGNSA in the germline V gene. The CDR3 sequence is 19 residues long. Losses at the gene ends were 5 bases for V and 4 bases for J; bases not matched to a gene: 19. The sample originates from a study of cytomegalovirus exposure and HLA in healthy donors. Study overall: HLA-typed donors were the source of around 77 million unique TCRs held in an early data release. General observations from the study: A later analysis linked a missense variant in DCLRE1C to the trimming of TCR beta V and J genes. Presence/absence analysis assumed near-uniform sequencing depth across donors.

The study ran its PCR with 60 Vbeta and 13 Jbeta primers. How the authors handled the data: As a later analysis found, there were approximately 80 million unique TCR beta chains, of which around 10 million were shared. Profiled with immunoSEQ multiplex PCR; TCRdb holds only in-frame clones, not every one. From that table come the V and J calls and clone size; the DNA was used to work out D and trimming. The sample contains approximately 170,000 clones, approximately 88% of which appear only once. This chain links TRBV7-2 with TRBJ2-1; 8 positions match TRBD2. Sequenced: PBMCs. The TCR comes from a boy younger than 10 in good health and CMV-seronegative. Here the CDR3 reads CASSPSRSGSTPAYNEQFF. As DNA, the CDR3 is TGTGCCAGCAGCCCCTCACGGAGCGGGAGTACCCCCGCATACAATGAGCAGTTCTTC.